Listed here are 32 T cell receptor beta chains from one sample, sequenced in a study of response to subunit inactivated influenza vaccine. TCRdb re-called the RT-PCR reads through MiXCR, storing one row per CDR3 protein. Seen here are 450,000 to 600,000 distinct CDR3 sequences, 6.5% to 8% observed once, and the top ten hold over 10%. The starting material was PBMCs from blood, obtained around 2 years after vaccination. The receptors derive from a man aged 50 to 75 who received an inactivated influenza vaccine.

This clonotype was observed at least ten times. CDR3: CASRQDRGGSYEQYF. In nucleotides, the CDR3 is TGTGCCAGCAGGCAGGACAGGGGGGGATCCTACGAGCAGTACTTC. The genes are TRBV2 and TRBJ2-7; 10 bases line up with TRBD1. Germline assignment: CDR1 SNHLY and CDR2 FYNNEI. The V and J ends lost 6 bases and 1 base, in that order; junction bases with no gene match: 6. The length of the CDR3 is 15 residues.

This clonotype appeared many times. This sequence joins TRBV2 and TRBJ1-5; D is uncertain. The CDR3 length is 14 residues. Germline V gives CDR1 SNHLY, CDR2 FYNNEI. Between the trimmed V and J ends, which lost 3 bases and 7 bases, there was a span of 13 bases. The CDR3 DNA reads TGTGCCAGCAGTGATGAGTTAGGGAACCAGCCCCAGCATTTT. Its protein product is CASSDELGNQPQHF.

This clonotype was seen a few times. CDR3 DNA sequence: TGTGCCAGCAGCTTATTTGGGACAGGCACCTACGAGCAGTACTTC. As protein: CASSLFGTGTYEQYF. V usage is TRBV7-2 and J usage is TRBJ2-7; 8 nucleotides line up with TRBD1. Germline-derived CDR1 and CDR2 are SGHTA and FQGNSA. The CDR3 sequence is 15 residues long. Trimming removed 2 bases from V and 2 bases from J; junction bases left unmatched: 5.

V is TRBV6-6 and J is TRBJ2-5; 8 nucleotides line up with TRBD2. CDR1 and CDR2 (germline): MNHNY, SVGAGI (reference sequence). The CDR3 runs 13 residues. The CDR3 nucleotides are TGTGCTAGCGGGGCGGGAGTAGGAGAGACCCAGTACTTC. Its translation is CASGAGVGETQYF.

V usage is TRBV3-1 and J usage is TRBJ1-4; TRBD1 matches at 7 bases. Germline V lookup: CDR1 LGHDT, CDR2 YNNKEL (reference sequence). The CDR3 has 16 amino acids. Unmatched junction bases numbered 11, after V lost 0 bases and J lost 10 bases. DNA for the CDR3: TGTGCCAGCAGCCAAGAAATCCAGGGGGAGTGGGGAAAACTGTTTTTT. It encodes CASSQEIQGEWGKLFF.

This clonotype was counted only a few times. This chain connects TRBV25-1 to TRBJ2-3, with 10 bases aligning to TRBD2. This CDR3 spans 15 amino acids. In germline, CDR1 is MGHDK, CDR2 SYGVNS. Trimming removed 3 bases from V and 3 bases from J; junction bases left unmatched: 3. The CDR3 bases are TGTGCCAGCAGTGATCAGCGGGAGGGAACAGATACGCAGTATTTT. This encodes CASSDQREGTDTQYF.

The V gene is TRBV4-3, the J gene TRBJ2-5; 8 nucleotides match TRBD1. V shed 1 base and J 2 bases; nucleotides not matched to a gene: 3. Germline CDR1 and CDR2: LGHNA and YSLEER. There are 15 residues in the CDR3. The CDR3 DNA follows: TGCGCCAGCAGCCAAGCGACAGGGGAGCAAGAGACCCAGTACTTC. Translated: CASSQATGEQETQYF.

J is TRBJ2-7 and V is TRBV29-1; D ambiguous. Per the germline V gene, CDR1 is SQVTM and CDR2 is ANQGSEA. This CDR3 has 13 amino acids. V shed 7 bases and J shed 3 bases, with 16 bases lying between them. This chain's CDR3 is CSAGKGLSYEQYF. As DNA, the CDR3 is TGCAGCGCCGGAAAAGGCCTAAGCTACGAGCAGTACTTC.

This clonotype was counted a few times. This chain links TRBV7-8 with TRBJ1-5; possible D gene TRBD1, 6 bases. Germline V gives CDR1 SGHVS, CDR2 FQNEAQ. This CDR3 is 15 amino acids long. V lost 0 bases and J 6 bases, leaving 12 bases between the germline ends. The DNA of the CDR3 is TGTGCCAGCAGCTTAGCTGGGCCAGGGGTTCAGCCCCAGCATTTT. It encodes CASSLAGPGVQPQHF.

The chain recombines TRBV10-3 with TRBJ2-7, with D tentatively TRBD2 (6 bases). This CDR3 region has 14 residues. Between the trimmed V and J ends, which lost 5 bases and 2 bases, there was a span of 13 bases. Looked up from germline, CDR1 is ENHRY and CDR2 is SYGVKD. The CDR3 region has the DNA TGTGCCATCAGTCTAGGGCGGGACGCCTACGAGCAGTACTTC. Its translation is CAISLGRDAYEQYF.

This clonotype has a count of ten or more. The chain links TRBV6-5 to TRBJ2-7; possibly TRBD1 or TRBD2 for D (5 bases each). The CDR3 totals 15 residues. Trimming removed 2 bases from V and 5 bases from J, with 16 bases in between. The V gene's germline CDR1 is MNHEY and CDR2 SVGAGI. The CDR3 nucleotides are TGTGCCAGCAGTTACCCACCGGGGCAGAACCACGAGCAGTACTTC. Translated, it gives CASSYPPGQNHEQYF.

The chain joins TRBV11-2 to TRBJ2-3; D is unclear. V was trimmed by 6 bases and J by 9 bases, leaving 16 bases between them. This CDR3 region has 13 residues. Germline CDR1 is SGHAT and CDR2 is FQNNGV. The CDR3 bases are TGTGCCAGCAGTCAAAGCGCGTATGGGACGCAGTATTTT. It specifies CASSQSAYGTQYF. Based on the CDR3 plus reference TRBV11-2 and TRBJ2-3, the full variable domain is EAGVAQSPRYKIIEKRQSVAFWCNPISGHATLYWYQQILGQGPKLLIQFQNNGVVDDSQLPKDRFSAERLKGVDSTLKIQPAKLEDSAVYLCASSQSAYGTQYFGPGTRLTVL.

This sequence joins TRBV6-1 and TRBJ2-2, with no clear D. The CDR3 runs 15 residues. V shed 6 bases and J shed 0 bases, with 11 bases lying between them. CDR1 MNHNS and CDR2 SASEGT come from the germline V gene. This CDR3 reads CASRLDIANTGELFF. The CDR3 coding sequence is TGTGCCAGCAGGCTCGACATCGCGAACACCGGGGAGCTGTTTTTT.

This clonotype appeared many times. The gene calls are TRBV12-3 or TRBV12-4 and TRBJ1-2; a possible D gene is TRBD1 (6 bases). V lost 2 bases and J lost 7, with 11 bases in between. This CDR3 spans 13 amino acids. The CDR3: CASSLNQGLGYTF. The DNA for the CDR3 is TGTGCCAGCAGTTTAAATCAGGGGCTTGGCTACACCTTC.

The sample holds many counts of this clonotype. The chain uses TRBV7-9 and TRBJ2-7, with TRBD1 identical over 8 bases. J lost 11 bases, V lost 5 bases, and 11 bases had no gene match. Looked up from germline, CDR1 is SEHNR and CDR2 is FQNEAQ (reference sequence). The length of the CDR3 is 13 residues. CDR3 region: CASSRGTGNMEYF. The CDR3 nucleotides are TGTGCCAGCAGCCGCGGGACAGGCAACATGGAGTACTTC.

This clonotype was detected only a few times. The CDR3, as DNA: TGTGCCAGCAGCCTGGGACATATAGACGAGCAGTACTTC. It specifies CASSLGHIDEQYF. The J gene is TRBJ2-7, the V gene TRBV5-6, with D perhaps matching TRBD1 (6 bases). Trimming removed 4 bases at V and 5 bases at J, with 13 bases between. CDR1 is SGHDT, CDR2 YYEEEE, per germline. This CDR3 comprises 13 residues.

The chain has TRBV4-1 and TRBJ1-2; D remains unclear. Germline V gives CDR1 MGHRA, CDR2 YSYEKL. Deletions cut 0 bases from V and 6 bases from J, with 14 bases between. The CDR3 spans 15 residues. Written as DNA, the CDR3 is TGCGCCAGCAGCCAAGATAGTAGGGAGTTGCATGGCTACACCTTC. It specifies CASSQDSRELHGYTF.

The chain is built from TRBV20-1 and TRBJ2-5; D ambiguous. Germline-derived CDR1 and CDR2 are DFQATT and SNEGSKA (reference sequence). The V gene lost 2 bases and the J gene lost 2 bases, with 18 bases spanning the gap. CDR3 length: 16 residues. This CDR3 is CSARSSTNRIQETQYF. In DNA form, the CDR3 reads TGCAGTGCTAGATCTTCTACAAACCGCATACAAGAGACCCAGTACTTC.

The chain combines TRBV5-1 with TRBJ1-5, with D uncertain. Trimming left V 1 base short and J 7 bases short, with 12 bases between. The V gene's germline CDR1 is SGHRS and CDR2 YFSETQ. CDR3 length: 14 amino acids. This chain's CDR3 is CASSLTQEGQPQHF. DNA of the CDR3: TGCGCCAGCAGCTTGACGCAGGAGGGACAGCCCCAGCATTTT.

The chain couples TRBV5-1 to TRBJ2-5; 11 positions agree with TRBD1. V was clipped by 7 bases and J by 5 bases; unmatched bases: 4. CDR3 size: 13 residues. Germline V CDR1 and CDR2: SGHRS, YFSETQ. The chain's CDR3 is CASGQGAGETQYF. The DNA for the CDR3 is TGCGCCAGCGGACAGGGGGCAGGGGAGACCCAGTACTTC.

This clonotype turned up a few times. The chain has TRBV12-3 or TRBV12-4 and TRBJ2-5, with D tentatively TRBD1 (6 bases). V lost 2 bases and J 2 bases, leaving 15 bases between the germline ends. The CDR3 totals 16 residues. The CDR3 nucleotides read TGTGCCAGCAGTTTAAGGTGGGGGCAGGGGCAAGAGACCCAGTACTTC. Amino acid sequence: CASSLRWGQGQETQYF.

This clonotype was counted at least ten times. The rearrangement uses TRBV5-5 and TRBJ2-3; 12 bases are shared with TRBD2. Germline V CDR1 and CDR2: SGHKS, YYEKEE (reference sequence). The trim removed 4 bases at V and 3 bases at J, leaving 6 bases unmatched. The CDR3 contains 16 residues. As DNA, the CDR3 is TGTGCCAGCAGCCAAGGTGGACTAGCGGGGACAGATACGCAGTATTTT. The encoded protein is CASSQGGLAGTDTQYF.

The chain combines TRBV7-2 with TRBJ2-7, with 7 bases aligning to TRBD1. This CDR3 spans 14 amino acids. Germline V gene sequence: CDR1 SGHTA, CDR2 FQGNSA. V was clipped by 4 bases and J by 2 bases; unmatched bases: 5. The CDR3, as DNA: TGTGCCAGCAGCTACTCGGGACAGCCCTACGAGCAGTACTTC. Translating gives CASSYSGQPYEQYF.

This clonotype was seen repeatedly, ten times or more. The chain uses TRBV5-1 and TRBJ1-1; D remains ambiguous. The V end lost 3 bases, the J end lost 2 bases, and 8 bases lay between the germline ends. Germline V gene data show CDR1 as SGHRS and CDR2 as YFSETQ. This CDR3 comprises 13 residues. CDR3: CASSSYYNTEAFF. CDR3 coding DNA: TGCGCCAGCAGCTCTTATTACAACACTGAAGCTTTCTTT.

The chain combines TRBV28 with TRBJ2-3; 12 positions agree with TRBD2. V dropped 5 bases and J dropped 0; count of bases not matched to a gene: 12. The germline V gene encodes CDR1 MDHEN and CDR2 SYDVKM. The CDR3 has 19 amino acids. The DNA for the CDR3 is TGTGCCAGCAGTCCCCAGGGACTGGGGACTAGCGGGAGCACAGATACGCAGTATTTT. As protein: CASSPQGLGTSGSTDTQYF. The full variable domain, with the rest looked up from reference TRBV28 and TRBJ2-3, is DVKVTQSSRYLVKRTGEKVFLECVQDMDHENMFWYRQDPGLGLRLIYFSYDVKMKEKGDIPEGYSVSREKKERFSLILESASTNQTSMYLCASSPQGLGTSGSTDTQYFGPGTRLTVL.

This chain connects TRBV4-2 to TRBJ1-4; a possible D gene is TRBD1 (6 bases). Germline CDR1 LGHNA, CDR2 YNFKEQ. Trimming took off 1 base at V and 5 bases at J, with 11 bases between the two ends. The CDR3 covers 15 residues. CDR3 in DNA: TGTGCCAGCAGCCAAGCCGAGGGGGGGAATGAAAAACTGTTTTTT. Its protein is CASSQAEGGNEKLFF.

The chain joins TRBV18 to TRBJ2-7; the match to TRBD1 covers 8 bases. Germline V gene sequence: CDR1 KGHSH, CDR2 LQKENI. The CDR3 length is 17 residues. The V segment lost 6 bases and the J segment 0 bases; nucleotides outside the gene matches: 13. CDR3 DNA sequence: TGTGCCAGCTCCATAACAGGGGACAGGATAAGCTCCTACGAGCAGTACTTC. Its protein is CASSITGDRISSYEQYF.

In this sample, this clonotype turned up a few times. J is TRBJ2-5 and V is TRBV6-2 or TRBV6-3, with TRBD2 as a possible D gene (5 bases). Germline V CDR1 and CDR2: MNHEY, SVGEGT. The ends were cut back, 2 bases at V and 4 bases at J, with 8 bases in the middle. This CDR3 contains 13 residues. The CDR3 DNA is TGTGCCAGCAGTTACGGTGGGAGAGAGACCCAGTACTTC. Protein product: CASSYGGRETQYF.

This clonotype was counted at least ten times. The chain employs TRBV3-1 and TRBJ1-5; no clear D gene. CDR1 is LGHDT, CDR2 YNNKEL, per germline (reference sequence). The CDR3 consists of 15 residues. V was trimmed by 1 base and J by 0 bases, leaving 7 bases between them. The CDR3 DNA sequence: TGTGCCAGCAGCCAAGGCGGTTATAGCAATCAGCCCCAGCATTTT. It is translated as CASSQGGYSNQPQHF.

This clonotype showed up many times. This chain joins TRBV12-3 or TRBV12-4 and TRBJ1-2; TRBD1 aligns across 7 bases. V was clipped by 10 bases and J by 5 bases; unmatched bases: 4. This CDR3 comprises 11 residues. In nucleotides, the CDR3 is TGTGCCACCGGGACAGCATATGGCTACACCTTC. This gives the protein CATGTAYGYTF.

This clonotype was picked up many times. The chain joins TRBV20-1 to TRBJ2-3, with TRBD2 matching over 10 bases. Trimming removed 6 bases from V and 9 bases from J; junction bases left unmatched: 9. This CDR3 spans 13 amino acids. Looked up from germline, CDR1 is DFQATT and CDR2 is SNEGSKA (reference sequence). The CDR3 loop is CSAPPSGSRTQYF. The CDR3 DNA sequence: TGCAGTGCCCCTCCTAGCGGGAGCCGAACGCAGTATTTT.

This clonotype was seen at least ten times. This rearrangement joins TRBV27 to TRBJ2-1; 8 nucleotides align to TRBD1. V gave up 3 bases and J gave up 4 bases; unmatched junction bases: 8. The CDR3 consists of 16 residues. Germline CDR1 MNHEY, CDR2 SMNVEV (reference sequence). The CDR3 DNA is TGTGCCAGCAGTTTGGCTGGGCAGGGGGCTTACAATGAGCAGTTCTTC. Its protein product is CASSLAGQGAYNEQFF.